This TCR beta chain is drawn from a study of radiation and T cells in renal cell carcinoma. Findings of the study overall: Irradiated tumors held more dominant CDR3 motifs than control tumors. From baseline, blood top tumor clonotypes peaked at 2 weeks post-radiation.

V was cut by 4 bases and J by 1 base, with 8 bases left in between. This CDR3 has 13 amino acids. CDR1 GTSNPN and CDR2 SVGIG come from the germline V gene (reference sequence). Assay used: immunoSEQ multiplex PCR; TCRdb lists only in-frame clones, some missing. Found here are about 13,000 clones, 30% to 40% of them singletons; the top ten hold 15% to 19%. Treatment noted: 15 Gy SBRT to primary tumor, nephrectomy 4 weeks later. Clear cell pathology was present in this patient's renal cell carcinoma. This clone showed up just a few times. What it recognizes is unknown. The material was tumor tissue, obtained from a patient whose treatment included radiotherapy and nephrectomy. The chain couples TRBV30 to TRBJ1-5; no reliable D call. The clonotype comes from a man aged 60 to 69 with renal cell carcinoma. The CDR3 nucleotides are TGTGCCTGGACCCAGCGGAGCAATCAGCCCCAGCATTTT. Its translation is CAWTQRSNQPQHF. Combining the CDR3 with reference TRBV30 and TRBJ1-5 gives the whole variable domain SQTIHQWPATLVQPVGSPLSLECTVEGTSNPNLYWYRQAAGRGLQLLFYSVGIGQISSEVPQNLSASRPQDRQFILSSKKLLLSDSGFYLCAWTQRSNQPQHFGDGTRLSIL.